The rows below give T cell receptor beta chains drawn from one sample of a study of T cells in Graves' hyperthyroidism and ophthalmopathy. TCRdb analysed the multiplex PCR reads with MiXCR anew, one entry per CDR3 protein. This sample has under 400,000 distinct CDR3 sequences; about 20% occur once, and the top ten carry 45% to 50%. Sequences were obtained from blood. These receptors were obtained from a woman between 45 and 60 years old with Graves' hyperthyroidism. Each CDR3 is given with its conserved first and last residue.

V gene: TRBV9; CDR3 protein: CASSGTGALANTEAFF
V gene: TRBV7-8; CDR3 protein: CASSLLRQGGNQPQHF
V gene: TRBV3-1; CDR3 protein: CASSQAARTEQYF
V gene: TRBV11-2; CDR3 protein: CASSLILAGDNTQYF
V gene: TRBV28; CDR3 protein: CASSAGGLNHEQYF
V gene: TRBV20-1; CDR3 protein: CSARGAGLAGGEGTDTQYF
V gene: TRBV20-1; CDR3 protein: CSAGEREEGTDTQYF
V gene: TRBV2; CDR3 protein: CAETSASTDTQYF
V gene: TRBV20-1; CDR3 protein: CSAGRDREGNTQYF
V gene: TRBV12-3/TRBV12-4; CDR3 protein: CASSSSREGFQETQYF
V gene: TRBV6-1; CDR3 protein: CASSDLRTGNTEAFF